What follows describes a single T cell receptor beta chain. The sample originates from a study of blood T cell repertoires in COVID-19. CDR3 length equals 14 residues. V lost 3 bases, J lost 7 bases, and 12 bases lay in between. Germline lookup yields CDR1 KGHDR and CDR2 SFDVKD. In Cohort 3, a recovered donor had either two negative PCRs, clearance, or symptom resolution. Libraries were prepared by immunoSEQ multiplex PCR; TCRdb keeps only in-frame clonotypes and omits some of them. The sample gives 190,000 or so clones, roughly 90% of which show up once; over 7% is in the top ten. This receptor was identified in a woman aged 18 to 35 who had recovered from COVID-19. Sequences were obtained from PBMCs or T cells enriched from blood (not recorded which). V and J are TRBV24-1 and TRBJ1-5, with unresolved D. CDR3 sequence (DNA): TGTGCCACCAGTGATCCCCCTGCGGGACAGCCCCAGCATTTT. Its protein product is CATSDPPAGQPQHF.